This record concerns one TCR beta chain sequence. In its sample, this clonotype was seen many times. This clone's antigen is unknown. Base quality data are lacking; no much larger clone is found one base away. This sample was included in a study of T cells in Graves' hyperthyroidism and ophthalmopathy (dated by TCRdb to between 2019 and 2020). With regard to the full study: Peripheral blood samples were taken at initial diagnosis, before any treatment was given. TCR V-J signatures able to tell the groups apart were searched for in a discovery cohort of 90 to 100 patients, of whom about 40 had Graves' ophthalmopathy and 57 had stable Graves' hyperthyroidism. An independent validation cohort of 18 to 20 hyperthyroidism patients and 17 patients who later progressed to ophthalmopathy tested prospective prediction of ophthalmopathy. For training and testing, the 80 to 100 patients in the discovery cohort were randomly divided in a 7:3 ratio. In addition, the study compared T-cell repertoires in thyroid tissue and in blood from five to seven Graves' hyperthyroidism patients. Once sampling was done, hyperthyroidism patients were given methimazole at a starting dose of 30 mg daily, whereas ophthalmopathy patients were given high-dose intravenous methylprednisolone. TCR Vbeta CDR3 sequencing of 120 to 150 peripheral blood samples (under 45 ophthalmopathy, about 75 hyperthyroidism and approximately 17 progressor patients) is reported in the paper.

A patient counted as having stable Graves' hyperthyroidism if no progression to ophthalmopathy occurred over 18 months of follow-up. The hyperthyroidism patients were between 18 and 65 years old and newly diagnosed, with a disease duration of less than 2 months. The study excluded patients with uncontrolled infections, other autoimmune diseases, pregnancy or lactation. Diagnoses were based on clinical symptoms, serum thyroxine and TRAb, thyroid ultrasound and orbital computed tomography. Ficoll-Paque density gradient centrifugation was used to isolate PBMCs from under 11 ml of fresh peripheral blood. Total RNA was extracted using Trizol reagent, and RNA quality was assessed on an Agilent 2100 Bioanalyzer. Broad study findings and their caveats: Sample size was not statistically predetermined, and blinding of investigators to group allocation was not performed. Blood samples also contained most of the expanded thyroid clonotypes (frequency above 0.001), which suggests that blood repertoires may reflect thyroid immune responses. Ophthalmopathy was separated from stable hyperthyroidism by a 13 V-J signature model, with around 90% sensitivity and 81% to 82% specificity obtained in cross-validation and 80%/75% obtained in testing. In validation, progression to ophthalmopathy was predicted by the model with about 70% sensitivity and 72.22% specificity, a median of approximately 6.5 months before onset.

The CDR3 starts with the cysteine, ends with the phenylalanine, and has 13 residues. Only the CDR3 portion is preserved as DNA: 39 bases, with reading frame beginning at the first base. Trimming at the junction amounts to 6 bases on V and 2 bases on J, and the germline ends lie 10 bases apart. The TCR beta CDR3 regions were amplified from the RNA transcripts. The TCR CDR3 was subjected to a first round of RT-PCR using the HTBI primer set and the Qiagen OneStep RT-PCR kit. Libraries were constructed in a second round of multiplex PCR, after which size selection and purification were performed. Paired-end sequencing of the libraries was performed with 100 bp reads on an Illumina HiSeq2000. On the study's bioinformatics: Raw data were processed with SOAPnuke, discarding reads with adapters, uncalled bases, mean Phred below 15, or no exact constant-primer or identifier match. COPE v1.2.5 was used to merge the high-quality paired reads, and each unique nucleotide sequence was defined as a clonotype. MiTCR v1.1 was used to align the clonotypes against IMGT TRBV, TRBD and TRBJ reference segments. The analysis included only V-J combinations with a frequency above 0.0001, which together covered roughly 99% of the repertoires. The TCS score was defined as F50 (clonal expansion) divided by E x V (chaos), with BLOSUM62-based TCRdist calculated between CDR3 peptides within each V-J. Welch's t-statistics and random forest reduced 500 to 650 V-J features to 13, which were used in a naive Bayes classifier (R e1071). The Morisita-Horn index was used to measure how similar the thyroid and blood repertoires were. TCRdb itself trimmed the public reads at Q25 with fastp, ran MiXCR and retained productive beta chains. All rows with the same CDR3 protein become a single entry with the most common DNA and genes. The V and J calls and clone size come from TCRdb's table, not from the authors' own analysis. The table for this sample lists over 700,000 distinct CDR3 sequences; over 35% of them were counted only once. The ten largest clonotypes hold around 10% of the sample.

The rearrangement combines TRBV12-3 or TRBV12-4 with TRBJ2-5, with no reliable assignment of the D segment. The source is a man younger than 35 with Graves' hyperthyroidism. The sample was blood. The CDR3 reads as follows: CASSLQRQETQYF. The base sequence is TGTGCCAGCAGCTTACAGAGACAAGAGACCCAGTACTTC.